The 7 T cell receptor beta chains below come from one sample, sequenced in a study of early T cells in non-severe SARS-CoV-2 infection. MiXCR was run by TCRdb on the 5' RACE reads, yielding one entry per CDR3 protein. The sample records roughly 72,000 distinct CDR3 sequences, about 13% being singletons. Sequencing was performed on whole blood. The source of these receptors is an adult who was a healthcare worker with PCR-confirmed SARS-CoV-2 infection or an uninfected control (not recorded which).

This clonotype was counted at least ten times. The CDR3 region has the DNA TGCGCCACCTGTAAAACGGAGGGACTAGCGATCAACGAGCAGTACTTC. This translates into CATCKTEGLAINEQYF. V usage is TRBV5-1 and J usage is TRBJ2-7, with TRBD2 matching 10 bases. This CDR3 contains 16 residues. CDR1 is SGHRS and CDR2 is YFSETQ in the germline V gene. V dropped 9 bases and J dropped 5; count of bases not matched to a gene: 17.

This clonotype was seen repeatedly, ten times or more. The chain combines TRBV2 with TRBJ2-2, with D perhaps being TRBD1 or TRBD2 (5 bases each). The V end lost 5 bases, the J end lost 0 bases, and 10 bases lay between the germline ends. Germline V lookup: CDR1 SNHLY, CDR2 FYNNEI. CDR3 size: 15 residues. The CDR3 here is CASSRDLANTGELFF. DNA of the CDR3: TGTGCCAGCAGTCGGGACCTGGCGAACACCGGGGAGCTGTTTTTT.

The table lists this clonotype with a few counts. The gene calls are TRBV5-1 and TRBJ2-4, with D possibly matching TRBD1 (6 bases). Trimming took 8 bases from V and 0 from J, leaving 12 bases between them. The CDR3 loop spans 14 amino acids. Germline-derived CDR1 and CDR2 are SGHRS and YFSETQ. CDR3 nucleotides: TGCGCCAGTCGACAGGCCTTAGCCAAAAACATTCAGTACTTC. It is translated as CASRQALAKNIQYF.

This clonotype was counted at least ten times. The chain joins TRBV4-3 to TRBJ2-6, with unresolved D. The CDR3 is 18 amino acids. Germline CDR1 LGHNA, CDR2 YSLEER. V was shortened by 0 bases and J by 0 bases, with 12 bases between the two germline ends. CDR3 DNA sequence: TGCGCCAGCAGCCAAGATAAAGCCCTAATCTCTGGGGCCAACGTCCTGACTTTC. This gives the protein CASSQDKALISGANVLTF.

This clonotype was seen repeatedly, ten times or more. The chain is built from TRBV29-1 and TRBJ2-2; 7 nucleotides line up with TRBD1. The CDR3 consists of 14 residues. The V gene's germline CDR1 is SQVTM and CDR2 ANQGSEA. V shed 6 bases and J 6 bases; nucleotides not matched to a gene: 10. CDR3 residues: CSVDSGQRAGELFF. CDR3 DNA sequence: TGCAGCGTCGACTCGGGACAGCGTGCCGGGGAGCTGTTTTTT.

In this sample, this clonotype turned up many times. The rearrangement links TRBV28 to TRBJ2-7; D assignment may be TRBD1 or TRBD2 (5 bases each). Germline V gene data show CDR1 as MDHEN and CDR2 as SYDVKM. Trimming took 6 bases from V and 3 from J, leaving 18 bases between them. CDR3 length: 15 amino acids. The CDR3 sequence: CASRLTDGDRYEQYF. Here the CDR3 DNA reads TGTGCCAGCAGATTAACCGACGGGGACCGCTACGAGCAGTACTTC.

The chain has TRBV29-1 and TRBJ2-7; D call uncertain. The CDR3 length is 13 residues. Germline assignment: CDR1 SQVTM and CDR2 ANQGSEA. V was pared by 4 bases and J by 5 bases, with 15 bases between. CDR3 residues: CSVVSSFGDEQYF. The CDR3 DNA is TGCAGCGTTGTTTCGTCCTTTGGCGACGAGCAGTACTTC.